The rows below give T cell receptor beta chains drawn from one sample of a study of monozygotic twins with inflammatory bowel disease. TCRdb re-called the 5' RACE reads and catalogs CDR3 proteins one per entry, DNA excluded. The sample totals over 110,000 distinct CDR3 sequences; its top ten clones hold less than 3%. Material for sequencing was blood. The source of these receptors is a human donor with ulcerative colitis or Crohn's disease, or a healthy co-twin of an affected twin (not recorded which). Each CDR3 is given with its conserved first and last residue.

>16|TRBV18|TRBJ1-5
CASSPGRRGGHQPQHF
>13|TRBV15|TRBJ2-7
CATSRVPSNEQYF
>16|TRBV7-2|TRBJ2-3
CASSLGAGLAAGTQYF
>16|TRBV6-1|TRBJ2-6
CASRPGGGAGANVLTF
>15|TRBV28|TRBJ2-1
CASTRGGTTYNEQFF
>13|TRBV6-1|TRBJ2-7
CASSGTWGYEQYF
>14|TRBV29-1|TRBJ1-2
CSVEVERGLKGYTF
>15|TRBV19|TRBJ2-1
CASNLMGGGLGEQFF
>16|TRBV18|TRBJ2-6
CASSPVGSSGANVLTF
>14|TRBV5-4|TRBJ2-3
CASSPGGEKDTQYF
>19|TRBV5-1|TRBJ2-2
CASSLSLLTSGGNTGELFF
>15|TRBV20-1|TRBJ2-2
CSALTGTGYDGELFF
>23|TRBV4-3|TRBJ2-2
CASSQGARGSSDPPQINTGELFF
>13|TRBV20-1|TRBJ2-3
CSARGGVRGTQYF
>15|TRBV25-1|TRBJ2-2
CASSDHGGLAGELFF
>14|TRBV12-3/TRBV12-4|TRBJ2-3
CASSLAGGDRTQYF
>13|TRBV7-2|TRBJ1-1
CASSLYSTDGAFF
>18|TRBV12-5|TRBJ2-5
CASGSFLTSGGLQETQYF
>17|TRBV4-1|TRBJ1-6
CASSPQGGGTYNSPLHF
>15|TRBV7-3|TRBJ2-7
CASSSWTGGSYEQYF
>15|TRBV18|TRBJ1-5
CASSVGQGGNQPQHF
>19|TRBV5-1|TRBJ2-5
CASSLTPLNSGGFQETQYF
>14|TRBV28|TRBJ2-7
CASSGSGAFYEQYF
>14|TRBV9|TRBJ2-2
CASSPARGPGELFF
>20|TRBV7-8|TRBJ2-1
CASSARGLKGQPSSYNEQFF
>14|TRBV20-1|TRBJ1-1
CSASQQAMNTEAFF
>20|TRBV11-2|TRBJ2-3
CASSSYHTGKGMFGTDTQYF
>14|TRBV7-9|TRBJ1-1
CASSLVRGGGEAFF
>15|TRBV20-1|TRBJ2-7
CSARDRKQGSYEQYF
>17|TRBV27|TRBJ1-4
CASGLLRRGGRYEKLFF
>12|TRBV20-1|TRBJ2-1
CRGGKGSNEQFF
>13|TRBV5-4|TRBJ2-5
CASSDTGGETQYF
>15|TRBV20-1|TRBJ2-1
CSAPRLAGMTGEQFF
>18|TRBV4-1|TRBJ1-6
CASSREEGGAGMNSPLHF
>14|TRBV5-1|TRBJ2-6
CASSSTTGANVLTF
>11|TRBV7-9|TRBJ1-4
CASSFSEKLFF
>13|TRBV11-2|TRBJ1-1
CASSAGQLIGAFF
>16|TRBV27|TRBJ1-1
CASRSPPDGRNAEAFF
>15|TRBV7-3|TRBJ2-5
CASSQIGSGQETQYF
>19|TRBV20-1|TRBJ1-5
CSVQRAPTGVLDSNQPQHF
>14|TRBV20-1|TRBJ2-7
CSANRGLAGGEQYF
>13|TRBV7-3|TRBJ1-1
CASSTQGDTEAFF
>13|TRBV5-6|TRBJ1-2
CASRFLGNYGYTF
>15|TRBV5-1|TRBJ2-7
CASSLVQGPTYEQYF
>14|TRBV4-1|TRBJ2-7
CASSQDGTGGEQYF
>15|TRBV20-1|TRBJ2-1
CSARDHLAGLDEQFF
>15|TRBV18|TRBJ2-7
CASSPLQASSYEQYF
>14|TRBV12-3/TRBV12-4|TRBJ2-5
CASSIRTSGETQYF
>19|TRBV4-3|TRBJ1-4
CASSQEQLRLRGKWEKLFF
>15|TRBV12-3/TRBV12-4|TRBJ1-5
CASNSASNPTQPQHF
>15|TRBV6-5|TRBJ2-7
CASSYSGGSSYEQYF
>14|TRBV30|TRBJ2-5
CAWSVEGIEETQYF
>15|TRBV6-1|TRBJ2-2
CASTISGAGTGELFF